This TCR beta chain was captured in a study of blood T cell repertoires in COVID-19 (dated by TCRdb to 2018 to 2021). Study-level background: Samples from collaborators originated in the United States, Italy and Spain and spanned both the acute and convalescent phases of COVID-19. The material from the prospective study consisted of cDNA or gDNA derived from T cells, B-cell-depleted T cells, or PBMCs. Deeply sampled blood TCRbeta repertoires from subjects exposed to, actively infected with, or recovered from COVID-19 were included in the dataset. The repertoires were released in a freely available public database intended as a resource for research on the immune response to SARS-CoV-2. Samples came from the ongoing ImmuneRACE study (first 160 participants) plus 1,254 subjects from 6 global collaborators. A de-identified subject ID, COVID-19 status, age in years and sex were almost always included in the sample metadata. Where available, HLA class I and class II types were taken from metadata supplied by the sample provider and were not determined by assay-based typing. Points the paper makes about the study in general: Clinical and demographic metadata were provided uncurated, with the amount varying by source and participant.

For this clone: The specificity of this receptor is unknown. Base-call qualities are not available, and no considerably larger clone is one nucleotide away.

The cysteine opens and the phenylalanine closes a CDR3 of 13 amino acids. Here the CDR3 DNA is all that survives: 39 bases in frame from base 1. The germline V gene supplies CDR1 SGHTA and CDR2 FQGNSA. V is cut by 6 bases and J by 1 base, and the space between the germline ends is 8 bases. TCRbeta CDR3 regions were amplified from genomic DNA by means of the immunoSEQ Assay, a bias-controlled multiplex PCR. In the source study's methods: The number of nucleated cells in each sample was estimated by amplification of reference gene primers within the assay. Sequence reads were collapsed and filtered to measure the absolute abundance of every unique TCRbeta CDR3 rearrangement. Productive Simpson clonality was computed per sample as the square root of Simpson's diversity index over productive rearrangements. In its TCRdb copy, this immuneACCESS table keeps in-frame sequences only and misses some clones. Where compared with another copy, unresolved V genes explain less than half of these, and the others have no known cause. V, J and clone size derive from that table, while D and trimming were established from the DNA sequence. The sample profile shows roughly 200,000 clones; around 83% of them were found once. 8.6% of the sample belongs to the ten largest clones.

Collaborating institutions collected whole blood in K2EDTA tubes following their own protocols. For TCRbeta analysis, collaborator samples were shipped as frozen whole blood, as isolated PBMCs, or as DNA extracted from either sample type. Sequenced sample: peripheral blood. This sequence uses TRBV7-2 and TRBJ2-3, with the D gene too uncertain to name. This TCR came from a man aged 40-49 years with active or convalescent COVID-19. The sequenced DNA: TGTGCCAGCAGTAATAGCCGCACAGATACGCAGTATTTT. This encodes CASSNSRTDTQYF.